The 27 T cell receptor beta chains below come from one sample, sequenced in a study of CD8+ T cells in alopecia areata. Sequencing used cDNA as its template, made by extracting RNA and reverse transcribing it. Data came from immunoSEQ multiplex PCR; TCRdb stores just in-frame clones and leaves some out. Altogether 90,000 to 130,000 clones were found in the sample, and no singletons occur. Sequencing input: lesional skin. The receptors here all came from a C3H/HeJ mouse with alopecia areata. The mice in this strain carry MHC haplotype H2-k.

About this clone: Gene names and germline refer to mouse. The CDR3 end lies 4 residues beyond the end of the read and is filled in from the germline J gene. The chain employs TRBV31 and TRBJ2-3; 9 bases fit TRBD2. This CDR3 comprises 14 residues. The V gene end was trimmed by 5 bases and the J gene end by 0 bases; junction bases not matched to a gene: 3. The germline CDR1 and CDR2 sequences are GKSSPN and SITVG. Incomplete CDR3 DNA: TGTGCCTGGGACTGGGGGAGGAGTGCAGAA. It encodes CAWDWGRSAE. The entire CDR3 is CAWDWGRSAETLYF.

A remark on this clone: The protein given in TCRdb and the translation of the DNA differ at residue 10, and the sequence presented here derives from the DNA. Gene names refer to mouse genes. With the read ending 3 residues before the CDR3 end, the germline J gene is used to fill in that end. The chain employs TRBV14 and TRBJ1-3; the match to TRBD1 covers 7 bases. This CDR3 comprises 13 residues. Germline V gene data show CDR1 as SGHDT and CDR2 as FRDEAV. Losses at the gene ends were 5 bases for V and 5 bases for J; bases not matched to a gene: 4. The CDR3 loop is CASSRDSRNTLYF. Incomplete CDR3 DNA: TGTGCCAGCAGCCGGGACAGCCGAAATACG.

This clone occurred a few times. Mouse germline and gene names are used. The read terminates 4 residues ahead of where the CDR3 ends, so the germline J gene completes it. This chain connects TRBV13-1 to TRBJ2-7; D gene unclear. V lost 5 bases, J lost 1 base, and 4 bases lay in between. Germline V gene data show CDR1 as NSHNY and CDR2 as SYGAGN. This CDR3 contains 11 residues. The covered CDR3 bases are TGTGCCAGCAGCCTTTCCTAT. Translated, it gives CASSLSY. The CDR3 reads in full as CASSLSYEQYF.

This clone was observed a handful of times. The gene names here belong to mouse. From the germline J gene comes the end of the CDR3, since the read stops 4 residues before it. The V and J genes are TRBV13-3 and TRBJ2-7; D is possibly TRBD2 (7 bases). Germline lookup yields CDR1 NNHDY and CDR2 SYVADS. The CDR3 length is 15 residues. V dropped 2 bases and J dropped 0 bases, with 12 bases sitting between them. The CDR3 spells CASSEKGGDSYEQYF. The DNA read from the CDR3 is TGTGCCAGCAGTGAGAAGGGGGGGGACTCCTAT.

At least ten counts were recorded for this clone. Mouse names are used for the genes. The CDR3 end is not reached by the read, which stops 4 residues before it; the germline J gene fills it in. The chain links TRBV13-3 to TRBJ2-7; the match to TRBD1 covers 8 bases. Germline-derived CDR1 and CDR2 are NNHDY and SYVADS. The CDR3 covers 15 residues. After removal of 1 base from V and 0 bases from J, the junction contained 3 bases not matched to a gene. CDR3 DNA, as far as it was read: TGTGCCAGCAGTGATCTCGGACAGGGCTCCTAT. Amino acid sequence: CASSDLGQGSY. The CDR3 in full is CASSDLGQGSYEQYF.

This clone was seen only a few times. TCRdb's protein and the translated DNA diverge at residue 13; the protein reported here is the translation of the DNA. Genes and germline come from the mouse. CDR3 loop: CASSDGDRFSGNTLYF. CDR3 bases read: TGTGCCAGCAGTGACGGGGACAGGTTTTCTGGAAATACG. The chain is built from TRBV13-3 and TRBJ1-3; 8 bases line up with TRBD1. Read coverage stops 3 residues before the CDR3 terminus; the germline J gene supplies the remainder. Unmatched junction bases numbered 4, after V lost 2 bases and J lost 0 bases. The CDR3 extends over 16 amino acids. CDR1 and CDR2 (germline): NNHDY, SYVADS.

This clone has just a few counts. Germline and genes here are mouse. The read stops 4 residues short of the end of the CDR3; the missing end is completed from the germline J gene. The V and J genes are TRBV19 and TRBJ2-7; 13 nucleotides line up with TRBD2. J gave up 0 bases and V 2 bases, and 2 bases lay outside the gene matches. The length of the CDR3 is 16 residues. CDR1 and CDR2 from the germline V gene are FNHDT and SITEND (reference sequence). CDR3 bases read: TGTGCCAGCAGTATGGGGACTGGGGGGGTCTCCTAT. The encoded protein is CASSMGTGGVSY. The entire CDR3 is CASSMGTGGVSYEQYF.

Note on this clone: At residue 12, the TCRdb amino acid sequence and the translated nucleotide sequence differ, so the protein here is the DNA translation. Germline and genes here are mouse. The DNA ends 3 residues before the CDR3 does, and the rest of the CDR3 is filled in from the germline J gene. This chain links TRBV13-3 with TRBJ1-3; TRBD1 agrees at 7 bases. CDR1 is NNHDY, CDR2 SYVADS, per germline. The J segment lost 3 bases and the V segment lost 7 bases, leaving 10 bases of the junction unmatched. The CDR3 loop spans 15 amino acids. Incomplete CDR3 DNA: TGTGCCAGCGGCCCAGACAGGGTAGGTGGAAATACG. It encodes CASGPDRVGGNT. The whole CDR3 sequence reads CASGPDRVGGNTLYF. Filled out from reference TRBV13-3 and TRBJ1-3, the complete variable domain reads EAAVTQSPRSKVAVTGGKVTLSCHQTNNHDYMYWYRQDTGHGLRLIHYSYVADSTEKGDIPDGYKASRPSQENFSLILELASLSQTAVYFCASGPDRVGGNTLYFGEGSRLIVV.

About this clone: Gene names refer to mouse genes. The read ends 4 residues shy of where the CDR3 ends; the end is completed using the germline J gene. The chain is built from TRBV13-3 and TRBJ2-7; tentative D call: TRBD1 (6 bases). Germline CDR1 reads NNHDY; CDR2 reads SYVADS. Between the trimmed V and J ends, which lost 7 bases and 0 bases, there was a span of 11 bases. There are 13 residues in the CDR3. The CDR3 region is CASSRDNSYEQYF. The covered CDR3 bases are TGTGCCAGCTCTCGGGACAACTCCTAT.

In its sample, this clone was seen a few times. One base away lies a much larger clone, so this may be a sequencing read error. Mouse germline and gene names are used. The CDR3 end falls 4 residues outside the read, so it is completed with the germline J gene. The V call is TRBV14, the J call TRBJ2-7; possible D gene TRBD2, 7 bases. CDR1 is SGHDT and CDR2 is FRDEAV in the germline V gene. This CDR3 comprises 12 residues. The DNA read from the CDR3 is TGTGCCAGCAGGGGGGGCGCATAT. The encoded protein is CASRGGAY. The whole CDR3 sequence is CASRGGAYEQYF.

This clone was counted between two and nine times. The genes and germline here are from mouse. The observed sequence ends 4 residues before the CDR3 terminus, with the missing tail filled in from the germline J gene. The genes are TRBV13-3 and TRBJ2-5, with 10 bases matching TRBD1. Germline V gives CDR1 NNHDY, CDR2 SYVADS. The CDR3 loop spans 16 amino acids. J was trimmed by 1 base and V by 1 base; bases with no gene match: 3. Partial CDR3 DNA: TGTGCCAGCAGTGATCCCGGGACAGGGGACCAAGAC. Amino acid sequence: CASSDPGTGDQD. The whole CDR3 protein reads CASSDPGTGDQDTQYF.

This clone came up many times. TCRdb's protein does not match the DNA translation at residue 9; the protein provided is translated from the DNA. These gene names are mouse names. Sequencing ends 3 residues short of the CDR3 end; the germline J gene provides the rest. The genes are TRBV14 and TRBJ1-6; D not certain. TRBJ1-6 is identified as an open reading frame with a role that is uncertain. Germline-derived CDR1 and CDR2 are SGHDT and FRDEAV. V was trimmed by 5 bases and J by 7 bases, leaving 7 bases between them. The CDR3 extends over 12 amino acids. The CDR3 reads CASRLKNSPLYF. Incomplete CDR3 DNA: TGTGCCAGCAGACTCAAAAATTCGCCC.

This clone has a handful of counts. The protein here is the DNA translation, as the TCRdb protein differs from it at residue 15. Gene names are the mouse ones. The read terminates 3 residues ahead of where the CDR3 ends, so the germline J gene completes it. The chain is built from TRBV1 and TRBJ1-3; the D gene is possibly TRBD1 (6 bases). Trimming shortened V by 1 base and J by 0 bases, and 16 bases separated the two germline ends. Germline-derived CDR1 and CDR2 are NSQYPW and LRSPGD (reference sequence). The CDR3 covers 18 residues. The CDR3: CTCSAARPGANSGNTLYF. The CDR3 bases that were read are TGCACCTGCAGTGCAGCCCGCCCAGGGGCGAATTCTGGAAATACG.

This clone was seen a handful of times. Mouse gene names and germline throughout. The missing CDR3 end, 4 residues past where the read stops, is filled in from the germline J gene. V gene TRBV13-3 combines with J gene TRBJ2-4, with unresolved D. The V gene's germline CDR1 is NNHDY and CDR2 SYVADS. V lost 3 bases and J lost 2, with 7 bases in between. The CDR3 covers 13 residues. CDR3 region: CASSAQIQNTLYF. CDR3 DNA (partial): TGTGCCAGCAGTGCACAAATTCAAAAC.

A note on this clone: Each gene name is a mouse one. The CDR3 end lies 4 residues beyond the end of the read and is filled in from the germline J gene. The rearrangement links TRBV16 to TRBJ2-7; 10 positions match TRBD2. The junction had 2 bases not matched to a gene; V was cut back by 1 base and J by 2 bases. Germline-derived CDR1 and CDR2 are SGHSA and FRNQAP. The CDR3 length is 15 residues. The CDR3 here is CASSLGWGGAYEQYF. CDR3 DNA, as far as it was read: TGTGCAAGCAGCTTAGGCTGGGGGGGCGCCTAT. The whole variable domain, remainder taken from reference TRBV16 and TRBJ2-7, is NAGVIQTPRHKVTGKGQEATLWCEPISGHSAVFWYRQTIVQGLEFLTYFRNQAPIDDSGMPKERFSAQMPNQSHSTLKIQSTQPQDSAVYLCASSLGWGGAYEQYFGPGTRLTVL.

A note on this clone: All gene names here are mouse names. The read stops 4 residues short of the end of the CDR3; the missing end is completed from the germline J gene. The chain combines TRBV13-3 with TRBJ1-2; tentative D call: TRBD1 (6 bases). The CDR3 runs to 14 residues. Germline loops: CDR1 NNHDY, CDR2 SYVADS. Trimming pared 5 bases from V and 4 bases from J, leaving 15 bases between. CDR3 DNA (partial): TGTGCCAGCAGCCCCGGGGGGGCAGGCTCC. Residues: CASSPGGAGS. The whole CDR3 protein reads CASSPGGAGSDYTF.

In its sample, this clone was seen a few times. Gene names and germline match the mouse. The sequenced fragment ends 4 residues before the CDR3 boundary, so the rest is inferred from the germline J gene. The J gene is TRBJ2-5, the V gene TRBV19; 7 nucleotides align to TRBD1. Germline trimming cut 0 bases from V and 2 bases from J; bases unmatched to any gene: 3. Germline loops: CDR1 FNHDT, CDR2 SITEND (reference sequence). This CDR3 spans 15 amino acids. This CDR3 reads CASSIDWDSQDTQYF. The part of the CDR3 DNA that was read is TGTGCCAGCAGTATAGATTGGGACAGCCAAGAC.

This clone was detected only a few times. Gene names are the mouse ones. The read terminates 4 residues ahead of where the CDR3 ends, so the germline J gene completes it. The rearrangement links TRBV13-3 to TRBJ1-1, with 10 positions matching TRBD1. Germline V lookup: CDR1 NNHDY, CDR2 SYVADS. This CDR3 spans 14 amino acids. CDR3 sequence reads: CASSDGGQGAEVFF. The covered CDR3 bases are TGTGCCAGCAGTGATGGAGGACAGGGGGCA.

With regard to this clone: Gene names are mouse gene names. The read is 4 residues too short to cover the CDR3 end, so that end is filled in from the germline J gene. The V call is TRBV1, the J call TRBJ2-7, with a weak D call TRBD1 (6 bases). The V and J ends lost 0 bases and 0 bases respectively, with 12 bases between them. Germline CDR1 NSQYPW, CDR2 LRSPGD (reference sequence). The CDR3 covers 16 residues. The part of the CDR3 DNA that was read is TGCACCTGCAGTGCAGATTCCGGACAGAGCTCCTAT. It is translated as CTCSADSGQSSY. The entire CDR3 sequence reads CTCSADSGQSSYEQYF.

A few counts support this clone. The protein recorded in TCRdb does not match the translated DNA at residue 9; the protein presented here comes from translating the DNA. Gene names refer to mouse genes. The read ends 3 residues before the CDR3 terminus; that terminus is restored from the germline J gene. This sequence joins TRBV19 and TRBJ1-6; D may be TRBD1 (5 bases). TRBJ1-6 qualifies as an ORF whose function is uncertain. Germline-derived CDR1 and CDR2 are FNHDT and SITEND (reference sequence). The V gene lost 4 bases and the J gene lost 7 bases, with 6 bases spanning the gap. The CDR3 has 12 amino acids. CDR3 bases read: TGTGCCAGCAGTTGGACAAATTCGCCC. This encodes CASSWTNSP. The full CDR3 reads CASSWTNSPLYF.

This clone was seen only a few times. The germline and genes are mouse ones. Partial CDR3 DNA: TGTGCTAGCAGTAGTCCGAGACTGGGGTCCTAT. It codes for CASSSPRLGSY. The CDR3 in full is CASSSPRLGSYEQYF. V and J are TRBV17 and TRBJ2-7, with TRBD2 matching 8 bases. The read terminates 4 residues before the CDR3 end, so the remaining end is supplied by the germline J gene. This CDR3 is 15 amino acids long. The germline CDR1 and CDR2 sequences are MNHDT and YYDKIL. With 3 bases clipped from V and 1 base from J, the junction kept 5 bases outside the gene matches.

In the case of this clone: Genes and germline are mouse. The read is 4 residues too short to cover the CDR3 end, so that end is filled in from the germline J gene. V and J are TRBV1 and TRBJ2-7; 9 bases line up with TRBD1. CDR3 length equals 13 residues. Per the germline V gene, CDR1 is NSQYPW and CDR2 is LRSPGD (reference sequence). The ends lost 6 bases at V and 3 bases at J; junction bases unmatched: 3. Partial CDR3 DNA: TGCACCTGCAGCGGACAGGGGTACTAT. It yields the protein CTCSGQGYY. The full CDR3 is CTCSGQGYYEQYF.

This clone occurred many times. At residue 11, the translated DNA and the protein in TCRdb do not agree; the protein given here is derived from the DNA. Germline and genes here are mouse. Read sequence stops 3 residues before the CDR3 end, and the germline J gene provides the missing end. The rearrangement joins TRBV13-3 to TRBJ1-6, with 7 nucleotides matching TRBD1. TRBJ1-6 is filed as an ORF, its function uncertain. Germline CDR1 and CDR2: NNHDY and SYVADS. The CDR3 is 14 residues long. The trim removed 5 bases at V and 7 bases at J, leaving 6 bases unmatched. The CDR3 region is CASRQTGVNSPLYF. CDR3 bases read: TGTGCCAGCAGACAAACAGGGGTGAATTCGCCC.

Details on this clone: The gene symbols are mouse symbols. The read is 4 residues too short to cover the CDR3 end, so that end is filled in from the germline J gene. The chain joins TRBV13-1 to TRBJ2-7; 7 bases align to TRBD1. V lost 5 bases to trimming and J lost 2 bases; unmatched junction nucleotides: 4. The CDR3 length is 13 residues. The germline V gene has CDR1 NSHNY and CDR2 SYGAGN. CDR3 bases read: TGTGCCAGCAGCAAGACAGGGCCCTAT. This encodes CASSKTGPY. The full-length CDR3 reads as CASSKTGPYEQYF.

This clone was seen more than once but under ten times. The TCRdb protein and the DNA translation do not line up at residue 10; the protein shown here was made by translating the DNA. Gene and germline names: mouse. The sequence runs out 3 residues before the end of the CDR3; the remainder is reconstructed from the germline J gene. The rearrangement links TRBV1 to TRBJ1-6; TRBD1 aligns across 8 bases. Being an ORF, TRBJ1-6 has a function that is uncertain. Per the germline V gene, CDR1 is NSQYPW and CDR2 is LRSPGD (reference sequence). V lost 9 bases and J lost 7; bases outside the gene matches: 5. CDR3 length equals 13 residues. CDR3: CTCRQGWNSPLYF. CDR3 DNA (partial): TGCACCTGTCGACAGGGGTGGAATTCGCCC.

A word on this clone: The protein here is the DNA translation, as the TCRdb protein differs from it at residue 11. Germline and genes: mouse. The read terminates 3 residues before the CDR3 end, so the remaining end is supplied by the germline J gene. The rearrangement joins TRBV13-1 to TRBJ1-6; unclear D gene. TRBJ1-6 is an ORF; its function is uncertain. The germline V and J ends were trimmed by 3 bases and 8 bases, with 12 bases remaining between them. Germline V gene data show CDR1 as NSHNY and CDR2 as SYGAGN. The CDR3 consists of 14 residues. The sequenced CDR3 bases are TGTGCCAGCAGTGCCCAGGCGGAGGATTCGCCC. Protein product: CASSAQAEDSP. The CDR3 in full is CASSAQAEDSPLYF.

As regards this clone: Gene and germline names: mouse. The CDR3 here is CASSNIANTEVFF. CDR3 DNA, as far as it was read: TGTGCCAGCAGTAACATTGCAAACACA. This chain uses TRBV19 with TRBJ1-1; D unclear. The read finishes 4 residues shy of the CDR3 end, and the germline J gene is used to complete it. Germline values: CDR1 FNHDT, CDR2 SITEND (reference sequence). The CDR3 is made up of 13 amino acids. V was clipped by 3 bases and J by 0 bases, with 6 bases between them.